What follows are 23 T cell receptor beta chains derived from one specimen sequenced in a study of blood T cell repertoires in COVID-19 (dated by TCRdb to 2019 to 2021). Library preparation was by the immunoSEQ multiplex PCR assay. Drawn from immuneACCESS, this table holds only the in-frame rearrangements with V and J called that TCRdb kept. Clones are partly lost; checked studies trace under half to an unresolved V gene and leave the rest unexplained. The sample has roughly 90,000 clones on record, about 82% of them singletons. The ten largest account for nearly 3.5% of the sample. The sample was peripheral blood. All receptors come from a man aged 50-59 years with acute or convalescent COVID-19.

This clone has a single count. The V and J genes are TRBV4-1 and TRBJ1-3; TRBD1 might be the D (6 bases). From germline, CDR1 is MGHRA and CDR2 YSYEKL. V lost 1 base and J 0 bases, leaving 13 bases between the germline ends. The CDR3 runs 17 residues. This CDR3 is CASSQGGGVSSGNTIYF. CDR3 in DNA: TGCGCCAGCAGCCAAGGAGGGGGGGTGAGCTCTGGAAACACCATATATTTT.

J is TRBJ2-1 and V is TRBV7-3, with 10 bases identical to TRBD1. CDR1 is SGHTA, CDR2 FQGTGA, per germline. This CDR3 is built from 14 residues. V dropped 5 bases and J dropped 9; count of bases not matched to a gene: 7. The CDR3 DNA is TGTGCCAGCAGCCTTGGACAGGGGGAGGGTGAGCAGTTCTTC. Translation: CASSLGQGEGEQFF.

The chain is built from TRBV24-1 and TRBJ1-2, with 8 bases identical to TRBD1. CDR3 size: 13 residues. The germline V gene encodes CDR1 KGHDR and CDR2 SFDVKD. J was trimmed by 8 bases and V by 3 bases; bases with no gene match: 4. The chain's CDR3 is CATSDPGGYGYTF. CDR3 DNA sequence: TGTGCCACCAGTGATCCAGGGGGCTACGGCTACACCTTC.

The chain joins TRBV7-9 to TRBJ1-2; no reliable D call. Germline V CDR1 and CDR2: SEHNR, FQNEAQ (reference sequence). There are 13 residues in the CDR3. The V gene lost 6 bases and the J gene lost 8 bases, with 16 bases spanning the gap. DNA of the CDR3: TGTGCCAGCAGGTCGGGAGTTCCCCAGGGCTACACCTTC. It specifies CASRSGVPQGYTF.

This rearrangement joins TRBV5-4 to TRBJ2-1; 13 bases line up with TRBD2. The CDR3 contains 17 residues. CDR1 and CDR2 (germline): SGHNT, YYREEE (reference sequence). The J segment lost 8 bases and the V segment lost 4 bases, leaving 12 bases of the junction unmatched. This chain's CDR3 is CASSPALAGGPGDEQFF. CDR3 nucleotides: TGTGCCAGCAGCCCAGCACTAGCGGGAGGGCCCGGCGATGAGCAGTTCTTC.

This chain connects TRBV6-6 to TRBJ2-3; 7 bases agree with TRBD1. The junction had 6 bases not matched to a gene; V was cut back by 6 bases and J by 6 bases. CDR1 is MNHNY, CDR2 SVGAGI, per germline (reference sequence). The CDR3 sequence is 13 residues long. In DNA form, the CDR3 reads TGTGCCAGCAGACAGAACAGGGGCGATACGCAGTATTTT. It is translated as CASRQNRGDTQYF.

This clone was seen more than once but under ten times. The V gene is TRBV7-3, the J gene TRBJ1-2; tentative D call: TRBD1 (6 bases). Germline lookup yields CDR1 SGHTA and CDR2 FQGTGA. CDR3 length equals 14 residues. The V end lost 0 bases, the J end lost 2 bases, and 7 bases lay between the germline ends. The CDR3 spells CASSLTGTNYGYTF. The CDR3 DNA reads TGTGCCAGCAGCTTAACAGGGACAAACTATGGCTACACCTTC.

This chain connects TRBV7-7 to TRBJ2-2; 10 bases agree with TRBD1. The CDR3 runs to 14 residues. The germline V gene has CDR1 SSHAT and CDR2 FNYEAQ (reference sequence). The V and J ends lost 5 bases and 5 bases, in that order; junction bases with no gene match: 2. CDR3 region: CASSRDRGTGELFF. DNA for the CDR3: TGTGCCAGCAGCCGGGACAGGGGAACCGGGGAGCTGTTTTTT. The full variable domain, in which reference TRBV7-7 and TRBJ2-2 provide the parts outside the CDR3, is GAGVSQSPRYKVTKRGQDVTLRCDPISSHATLYWYQQALGQGPEFLTYFNYEAQPDKSGLPSDRFSAERPEGSISTLTIQRTEQRDSAMYRCASSRDRGTGELFFGEGSRLTVL.

The chain is built from TRBV29-1 and TRBJ2-7; TRBD1 matches at 7 bases. With V trimmed by 7 bases and J by 0 bases, 6 bases remained unmatched. The length of the CDR3 is 13 residues. From germline, CDR1 is SQVTM and CDR2 ANQGSEA. CDR3 amino acids: CSAGQASSYEQYF. DNA for the CDR3: TGCAGCGCCGGACAGGCGAGCTCCTACGAGCAGTACTTC.

The chain joins TRBV10-3 to TRBJ2-2; TRBD1 matches at 11 bases. The CDR3 contains 14 residues. With 6 bases clipped from V and 5 bases from J, the junction kept 2 bases outside the gene matches. CDR1 is ENHRY, CDR2 SYGVKD, per germline. Here the CDR3 reads CAISGTGGTGELFF. The CDR3 DNA sequence: TGTGCCATCAGCGGGACAGGGGGGACCGGGGAGCTGTTTTTT.

The gene calls are TRBV7-8 and TRBJ1-1; D not certain. The CDR3 loop spans 13 amino acids. Germline CDR1 is SGHVS and CDR2 is FQNEAQ. Trimming removed 1 base from V and 5 bases from J, with 8 bases in between. The CDR3 here is CASSLELETEAFF. The CDR3 DNA reads as TGTGCCAGCAGCTTAGAGCTCGAAACTGAAGCTTTCTTT.

The genes are TRBV7-9 and TRBJ1-2, with TRBD1 matching over 9 bases. Per germline, CDR1 SEHNR and CDR2 FQNEAQ (reference sequence). The CDR3 covers 17 residues. The junction had 18 bases not matched to a gene; V was cut back by 3 bases and J by 10 bases. The CDR3 protein is CASSFMDRGNVRKDYTF. In DNA, the CDR3 is TGTGCCAGCAGCTTTATGGACAGGGGAAACGTTAGGAAGGACTACACCTTC.

The V and J genes are TRBV6-5 and TRBJ1-5; 8 bases are shared with TRBD1. With V trimmed by 6 bases and J by 2 bases, 3 bases remained unmatched. The CDR3 sequence is 14 residues long. In germline, CDR1 is MNHEY, CDR2 SVGAGI. The CDR3 sequence: CASRSDRGNQPQHF. The CDR3, as DNA: TGTGCCAGCAGATCGGACAGGGGCAATCAGCCCCAGCATTTT.

This chain connects TRBV5-5 to TRBJ2-7, with 7 bases identical to TRBD1. This CDR3 has 14 residues. Trimming took 3 bases from V and 3 from J; bases not matched to a gene: 6. Germline CDR1 SGHKS, CDR2 YYEKEE (reference sequence). CDR3 residues: CASSSRTGGYEQYF. The CDR3 DNA follows: TGTGCCAGCAGCTCTAGGACAGGAGGCTACGAGCAGTACTTC.

With regard to this clone: Other nucleotide sequences in the sample specify the same CDR3. The V and J genes are TRBV5-1 and TRBJ2-7; TRBD2 matches 10 bases. The germline V gene has CDR1 SGHRS and CDR2 YFSETQ. V shed 2 bases, J shed 4 bases, and the junction held 6 bases outside the gene matches. The CDR3 consists of 15 residues. Here the CDR3 reads CASSLDTSGVYEQYF. CDR3 DNA sequence: TGCGCCAGCAGCTTAGACACTAGCGGGGTGTACGAGCAGTACTTC.

The chain joins TRBV7-2 to TRBJ1-5; D is undetermined. Trimming left V 1 base short and J 4 bases short, with 5 bases between. The germline V gene encodes CDR1 SGHTA and CDR2 FQGNSA. CDR3 length: 13 residues. DNA for the CDR3: TGTGCCAGCAGCTTAGACAGTAATCAGCCCCAGCATTTT. As protein: CASSLDSNQPQHF.

This clone was detected once. The V gene is TRBV19, the J gene TRBJ2-2; 9 bases are shared with TRBD2. V gave up 7 bases and J gave up 0 bases; unmatched junction bases: 0. The germline CDR1 and CDR2 sequences are LNHDA and SQIVND (reference sequence). The CDR3 is 14 amino acids. CDR3 protein: CASTSGTNTGELFF. CDR3 coding DNA: TGTGCCAGTACTAGCGGGACGAACACCGGGGAGCTGTTTTTT. The full variable domain, rest sourced from reference TRBV19 and TRBJ2-2, is DGGITQSPKYLFRKEGQNVTLSCEQNLNHDAMYWYRQDPGQGLRLIYYSQIVNDFQKGDIAEGYSVSREKKESFPLTVTSAQKNPTAFYLCASTSGTNTGELFFGEGSRLTVL.

This clone showed up many times. The chain combines TRBV5-5 with TRBJ1-2; D perhaps matches TRBD1 (6 bases). V lost 3 bases, J lost 5 bases, and 14 bases lay in between. The CDR3 loop spans 14 amino acids. Germline V gives CDR1 SGHKS, CDR2 YYEKEE (reference sequence). This CDR3 is CASSSLTGSYGYTF. The CDR3 region has the DNA TGTGCCAGCAGCTCGTTGACAGGTAGTTATGGCTACACCTTC. Based on the CDR3 plus reference TRBV5-5 and TRBJ1-2, the full variable domain is DAGVTQSPTHLIKTRGQQVTLRCSPISGHKSVSWYQQVLGQGPQFIFQYYEKEERGRGNFPDRFSARQFPNYSSELNVNALLLGDSALYLCASSSLTGSYGYTFGSGTRLTVV.

V is TRBV28 and J is TRBJ1-6, with TRBD1 as a possible D gene (5 bases). CDR3 length: 16 residues. Looked up from germline, CDR1 is MDHEN and CDR2 is SYDVKM. Trimming removed 4 bases at V and 6 bases at J, with 16 bases between. The CDR3 coding sequence is TGTGCCAGCAGTTCCCTGGGAGGGGTGGTTAATTCACCCCTCCACTTT. The encoded protein is CASSSLGGVVNSPLHF.

The rearrangement joins TRBV11-2 to TRBJ2-1; 10 bases agree with TRBD2. CDR1 SGHAT and CDR2 FQNNGV come from the germline V gene. This CDR3 is built from 17 residues. The V and J ends lost 5 bases and 2 bases, in that order; junction bases with no gene match: 9. CDR3 in DNA: TGTGCCAGCAGCCAAGGGGGGCTAGCGGGAGCCTACAATGAGCAGTTCTTC. It yields the protein CASSQGGLAGAYNEQFF. Full variable domain (rest looked up from reference TRBV11-2 and TRBJ2-1): EAGVAQSPRYKIIEKRQSVAFWCNPISGHATLYWYQQILGQGPKLLIQFQNNGVVDDSQLPKDRFSAERLKGVDSTLKIQPAKLEDSAVYLCASSQGGLAGAYNEQFFGPGTRLTVL.

The chain employs TRBV27 and TRBJ1-5, with 10 bases lining up with TRBD1. The V gene end was trimmed by 0 bases and the J gene end by 0 bases; junction bases not matched to a gene: 5. The CDR3 totals 18 residues. Germline CDR1 MNHEY, CDR2 SMNVEV (reference sequence). CDR3 residues: CASSLSGWDRGSNQPQHF. The CDR3 DNA follows: TGTGCCAGCAGTTTATCGGGGTGGGACAGGGGTAGCAATCAGCCCCAGCATTTT.

The chain links TRBV10-1 to TRBJ1-2; 7 bases line up with TRBD1. After removal of 6 bases from V and 4 bases from J, the junction contained 11 bases not matched to a gene. The CDR3 runs to 15 residues. Germline V gene lookup returns CDR1 WNHNN and CDR2 SYGVQD (reference sequence). The CDR3 is CASSGGTADVYGYTF. CDR3 nucleotide sequence: TGCGCCAGCAGCGGAGGGACAGCCGACGTCTATGGCTACACCTTC.

The chain couples TRBV11-2 to TRBJ1-1; TRBD1 is a possible D gene (5 bases). Germline CDR1 reads SGHAT; CDR2 reads FQNNGV. This CDR3 is built from 14 residues. The germline V and J ends were trimmed by 4 bases and 0 bases, with 9 bases remaining between them. The CDR3 loop is CASSSGLLNTEAFF. The DNA for the CDR3 is TGTGCCAGCAGCTCGGGACTATTGAACACTGAAGCTTTCTTT.